This entry features one T cell receptor (beta chain) sequence. What it binds is not known. TCRdb called the multiplex PCR reads again in MiXCR, with one record for every CDR3 protein. The sample yields about 230,000 distinct CDR3 sequences, roughly 32% seen once. Axillary draining lymph nodes of breast cancer patients supplied the node samples. This sample was included in a study of breast tumors, draining lymph nodes, adjacent tissues. Per the germline V gene, CDR1 is SGHRS and CDR2 is YFSETQ. The V gene lost 4 bases and the J gene lost 7 bases, with 8 bases spanning the gap. This CDR3 is 11 amino acids long. The study, taken as a whole, reports: Luminal-like breast cancer showed significantly greater tumor-nontumor repertoire similarity than basal-like breast cancer did. Most tumor T cells seemingly derive from lymph node, then expand in tumor.

The V call is TRBV5-1, the J call TRBJ2-5; no clear D gene. This clonotype was obtained from a female donor with breast cancer. Some clones in this sample may be carry-over from other donors' samples. What was sequenced was axillary lymph node tissue. CDR3 loop: CASSISGTQYF. The CDR3 nucleotides are TGCGCCAGCAGCATATCCGGGACCCAGTACTTC.